This TCR beta chain was sequenced during a study of PD-1 blockade in classical Hodgkin lymphoma. Study-level results: Complete responders' baseline diversity resembled that of newly diagnosed patients. Researchers reported that CD4+ TCR diversity, though not CD8+, rose significantly by C4D1.

J was trimmed by 3 bases and V by 5 bases; bases with no gene match: 3. This CDR3 region has 15 residues. The germline CDR1 and CDR2 sequences are MNHEY and SVGAGI. Time point here: cycle 4 day 1 (C4D1), after less than seven weeks of nivolumab. Brentuximab vedotin exposure varied among the patients, all of whom had relapsed after autologous stem cell transplantation. Complete response, partial response or progressive disease made up the best responses. Concerning this clone: Its antigen is currently unknown.

Produced via immunoSEQ multiplex PCR; TCRdb's table is partial and in-frame only. Here the sample spans some 90,000 clones, 78% being singletons. Sequenced material: peripheral blood mononuclear cells (PBMCs), taken before the fourth cycle of nivolumab. This chain links TRBV6-5 with TRBJ2-2; the match to TRBD1 covers 10 bases. The receptor comes from a human donor with classical Hodgkin lymphoma. The CDR3 coding sequence is TGTGCCAGCAGTCGACAGGGGGCCGACACCGGGGAGCTGTTTTTT. It codes for CASSRQGADTGELFF.